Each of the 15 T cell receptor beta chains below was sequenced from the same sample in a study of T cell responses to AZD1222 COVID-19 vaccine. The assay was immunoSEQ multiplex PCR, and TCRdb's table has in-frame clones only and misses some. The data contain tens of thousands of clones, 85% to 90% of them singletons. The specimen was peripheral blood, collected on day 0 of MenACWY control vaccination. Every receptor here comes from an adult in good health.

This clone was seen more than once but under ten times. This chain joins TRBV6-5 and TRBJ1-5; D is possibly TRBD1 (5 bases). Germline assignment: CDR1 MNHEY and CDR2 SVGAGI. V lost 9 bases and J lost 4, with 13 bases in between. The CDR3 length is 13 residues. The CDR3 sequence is CASSGGWNQPQHF. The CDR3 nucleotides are TGTGCCAGTTCGGGGGGTTGGAATCAGCCCCAGCATTTT.

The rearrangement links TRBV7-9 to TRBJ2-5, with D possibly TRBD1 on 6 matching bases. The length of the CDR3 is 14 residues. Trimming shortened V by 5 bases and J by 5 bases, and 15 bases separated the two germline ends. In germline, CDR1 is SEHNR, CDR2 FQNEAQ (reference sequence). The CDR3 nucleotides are TGTGCCAGCAGCCCAGTCTCAAGGGGGGAGACCCAGTACTTC. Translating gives CASSPVSRGETQYF.

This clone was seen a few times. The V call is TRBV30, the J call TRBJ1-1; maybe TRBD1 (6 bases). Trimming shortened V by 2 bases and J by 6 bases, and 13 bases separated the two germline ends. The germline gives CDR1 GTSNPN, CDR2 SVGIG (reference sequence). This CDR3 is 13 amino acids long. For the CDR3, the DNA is TGTGCCTGGAGTCTTACAGGGAGGGCTGAAGCTTTCTTT. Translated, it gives CAWSLTGRAEAFF.

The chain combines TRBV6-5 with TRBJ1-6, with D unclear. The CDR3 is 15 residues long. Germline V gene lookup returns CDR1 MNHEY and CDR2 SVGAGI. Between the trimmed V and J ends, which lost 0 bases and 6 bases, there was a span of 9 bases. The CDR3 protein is CASSYSGPINSPLHF. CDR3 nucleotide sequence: TGTGCCAGCAGTTACTCCGGCCCGATTAATTCACCCCTCCACTTT.

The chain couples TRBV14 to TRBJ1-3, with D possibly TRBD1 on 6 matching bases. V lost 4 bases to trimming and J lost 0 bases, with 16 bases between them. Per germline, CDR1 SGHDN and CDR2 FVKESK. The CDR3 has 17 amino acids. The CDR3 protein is CASSRLGGQLSGNTIYF. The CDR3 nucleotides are TGTGCCAGCAGCCGGTTAGGTGGACAGCTCTCTGGAAACACCATATATTTT.

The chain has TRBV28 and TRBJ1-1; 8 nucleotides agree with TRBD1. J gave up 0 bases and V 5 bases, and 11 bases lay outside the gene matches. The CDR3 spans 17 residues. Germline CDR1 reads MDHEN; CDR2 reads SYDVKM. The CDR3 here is CASSPRTGTNLNTEAFF. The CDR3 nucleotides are TGTGCCAGCAGTCCGCGGACAGGGACTAATTTGAACACTGAAGCTTTCTTT. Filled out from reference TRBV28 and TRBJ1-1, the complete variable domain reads DVKVTQSSRYLVKRTGEKVFLECVQDMDHENMFWYRQDPGLGLRLIYFSYDVKMKEKGDIPEGYSVSREKKERFSLILESASTNQTSMYLCASSPRTGTNLNTEAFFGQGTRLTVV.

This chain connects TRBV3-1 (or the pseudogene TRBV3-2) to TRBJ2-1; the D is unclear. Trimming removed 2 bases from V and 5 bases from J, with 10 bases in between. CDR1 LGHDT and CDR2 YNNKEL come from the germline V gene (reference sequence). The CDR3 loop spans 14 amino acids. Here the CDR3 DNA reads TGTGCCAGCAGCCAAAGGTTGATTAACAATGAGCAGTTCTTC. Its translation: CASSQRLINNEQFF.

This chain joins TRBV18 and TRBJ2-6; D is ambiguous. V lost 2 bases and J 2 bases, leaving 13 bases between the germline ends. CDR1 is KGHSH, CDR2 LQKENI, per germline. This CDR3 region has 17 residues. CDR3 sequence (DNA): TGTGCCAGCTCACCAAGATCGGTGCTAGCTGGGGCCAACGTCCTGACTTTC. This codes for CASSPRSVLAGANVLTF.

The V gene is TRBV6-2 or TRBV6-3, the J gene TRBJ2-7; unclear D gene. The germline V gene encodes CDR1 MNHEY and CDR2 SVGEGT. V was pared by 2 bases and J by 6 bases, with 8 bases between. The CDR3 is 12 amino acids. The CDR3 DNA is TGTGCCAGCAGTTACGAAGTAGCCGAGCAGTACTTC. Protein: CASSYEVAEQYF.

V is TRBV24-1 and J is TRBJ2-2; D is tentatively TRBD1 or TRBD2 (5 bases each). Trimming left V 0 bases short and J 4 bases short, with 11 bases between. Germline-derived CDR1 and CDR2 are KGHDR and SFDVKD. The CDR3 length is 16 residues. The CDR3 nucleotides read TGTGCCACCAGTGATTTGGCCGGGGCGGGCACCGGGGAGCTGTTTTTT. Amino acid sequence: CATSDLAGAGTGELFF.

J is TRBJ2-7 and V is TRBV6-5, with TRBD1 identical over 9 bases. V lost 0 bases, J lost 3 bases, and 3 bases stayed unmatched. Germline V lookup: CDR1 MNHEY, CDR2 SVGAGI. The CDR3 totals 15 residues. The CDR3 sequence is CASSYSGQGIYEQYF. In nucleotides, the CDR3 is TGTGCCAGCAGTTACTCGGGACAGGGAATCTACGAGCAGTACTTC.

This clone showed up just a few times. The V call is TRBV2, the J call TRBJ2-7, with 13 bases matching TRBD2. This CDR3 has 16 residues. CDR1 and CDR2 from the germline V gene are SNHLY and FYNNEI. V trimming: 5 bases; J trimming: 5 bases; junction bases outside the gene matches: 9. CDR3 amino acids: CASSSALAGGMDEQYF. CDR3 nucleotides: TGTGCCAGCAGTAGTGCACTAGCGGGAGGGATGGACGAGCAGTACTTC.

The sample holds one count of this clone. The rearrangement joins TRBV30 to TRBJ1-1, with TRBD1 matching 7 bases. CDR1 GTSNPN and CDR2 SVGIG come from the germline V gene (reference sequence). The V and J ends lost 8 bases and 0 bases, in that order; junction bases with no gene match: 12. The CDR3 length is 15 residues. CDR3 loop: CARTRQGGMNTEAFF. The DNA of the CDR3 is TGTGCCAGGACGAGACAGGGAGGCATGAACACTGAAGCTTTCTTT.

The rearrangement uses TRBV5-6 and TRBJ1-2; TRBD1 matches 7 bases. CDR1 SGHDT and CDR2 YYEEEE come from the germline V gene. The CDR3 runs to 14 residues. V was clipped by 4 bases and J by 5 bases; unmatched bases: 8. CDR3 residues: CASSLFGQAYGYTF. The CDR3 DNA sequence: TGTGCCAGCAGCCTATTTGGACAGGCTTATGGCTACACCTTC.

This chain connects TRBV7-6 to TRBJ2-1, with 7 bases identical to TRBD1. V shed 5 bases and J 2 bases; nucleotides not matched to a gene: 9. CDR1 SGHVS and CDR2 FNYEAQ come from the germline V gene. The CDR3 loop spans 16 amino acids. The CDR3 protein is CASSKRQGGAYNEQFF. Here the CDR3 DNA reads TGTGCCAGCAGCAAAAGACAGGGTGGCGCCTACAATGAGCAGTTCTTC.